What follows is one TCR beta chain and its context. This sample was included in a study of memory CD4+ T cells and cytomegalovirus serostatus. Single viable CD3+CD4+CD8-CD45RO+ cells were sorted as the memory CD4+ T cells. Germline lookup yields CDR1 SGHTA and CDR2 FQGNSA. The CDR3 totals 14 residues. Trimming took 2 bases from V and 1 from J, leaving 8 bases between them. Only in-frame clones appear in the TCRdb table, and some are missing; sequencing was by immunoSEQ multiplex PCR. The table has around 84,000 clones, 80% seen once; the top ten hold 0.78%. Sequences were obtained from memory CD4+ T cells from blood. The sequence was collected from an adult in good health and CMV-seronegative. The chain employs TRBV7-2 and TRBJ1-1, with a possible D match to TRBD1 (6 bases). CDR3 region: CASSLRQANTEAFF. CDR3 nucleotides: TGTGCCAGCAGCTTAAGACAGGCGAACACTGAAGCTTTCTTT.